The source of this T cell receptor (beta chain) is a study of control samples from healthy donors and cancer patients. The repertoire was sequenced with immunoSEQ multiplex PCR; TCRdb's copy has only in-frame clones and lacks some. The table lists more than 95,000 clones, 83% of them singletons, with approximately 13% in the top ten. The sequencing sample was made of blood. The TCR originated in a woman between 45 and 60 years old in good health.

The CDR3 protein is CASSLAWTSEETQYF. Here the CDR3 DNA reads TGTGCCAGCAGCTTAGCGTGGACTAGCGAAGAGACCCAGTACTTC. The J gene is TRBJ2-5, the V gene TRBV7-2, with 9 bases lining up with TRBD2. With V trimmed by 0 bases and J by 3 bases, 2 bases remained unmatched. The germline CDR1 and CDR2 sequences are SGHTA and FQGNSA. The CDR3 runs to 15 residues.